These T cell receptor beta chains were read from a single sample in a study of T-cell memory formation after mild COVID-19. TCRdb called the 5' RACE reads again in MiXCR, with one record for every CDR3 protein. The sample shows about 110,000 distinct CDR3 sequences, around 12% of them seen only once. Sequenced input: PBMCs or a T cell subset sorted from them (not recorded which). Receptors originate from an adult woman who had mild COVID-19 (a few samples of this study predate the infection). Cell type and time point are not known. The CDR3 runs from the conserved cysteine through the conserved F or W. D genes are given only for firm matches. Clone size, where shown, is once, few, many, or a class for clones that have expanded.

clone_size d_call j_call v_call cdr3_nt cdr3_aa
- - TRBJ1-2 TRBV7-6 TGTGCCAGCAGCTATTCGGGGGCGGGTGGCTACACCTTC CASSYSGAGGYTF
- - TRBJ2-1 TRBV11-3 TGTGCCAGCAGCCAAGGCCCCCGACCTCCCTACAATGAGCAGTTCTTC CASSQGPRPPYNEQFF
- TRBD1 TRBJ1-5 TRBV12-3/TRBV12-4 TGTGCCAGCAGCTTACCCCCGGGACAGGGTTCTAGCAATCAGCCCCAGCATTTT CASSLPPGQGSSNQPQHF
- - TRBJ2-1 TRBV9 TGTGCCAGCAGCGTATCCCGATCGCGGCCCTCCTACAATGAGCAGTTCTTC CASSVSRSRPSYNEQFF
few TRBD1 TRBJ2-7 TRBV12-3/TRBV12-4 TGTGCCAGCAGCCCCGCCGGACAGGGCCACGAGCAGTACTTC CASSPAGQGHEQYF
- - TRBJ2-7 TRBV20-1 TGCAGTGCTGACGGCGGCGGGGCTAGGTACGAGCAGTACTTC CSADGGGARYEQYF
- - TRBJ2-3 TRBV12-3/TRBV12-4 TGTGCCAGCACTCATCTAGGGGGTGGAACAGATACGCAGTATTTT CASTHLGGGTDTQYF
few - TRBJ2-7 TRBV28 TGTGCCAGCGCCCGGGGGTCTGAGGTGTGGCGGGGCAGCGACGAGCAGTACTTC CASARGSEVWRGSDEQYF
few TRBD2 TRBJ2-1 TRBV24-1 TGTGCCACCAGTGAATTAACTAGCGGGAATGAGCAGTTCTTC CATSELTSGNEQFF
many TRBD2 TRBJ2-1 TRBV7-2 TGTGCCAGCAGCCCAGGGACTAGCACCCCTAATGAGCAGTTCTTC CASSPGTSTPNEQFF
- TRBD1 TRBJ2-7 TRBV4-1 TGCGCCAGCAGCCTACCGGGACAGGGGCCCCACGAGCGGTACTTC CASSLPGQGPHERYF
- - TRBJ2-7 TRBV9 TGTGCCAGCAGCGTAGCTGGGGGGCACCCCTACGAGCAGTACTTC CASSVAGGHPYEQYF
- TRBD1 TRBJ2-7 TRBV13 TGTGCCAGCAGCGCCATGGGGGACAGGGTCCTTGGGTCTTCCTACGAGCAGTACTTC CASSAMGDRVLGSSYEQYF
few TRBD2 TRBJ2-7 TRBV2 TGTGCCAGCAGTGAAGATACTAGCGCTGCCTACGAGCAGTACTTC CASSEDTSAAYEQYF
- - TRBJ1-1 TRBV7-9 TGTGCCAGCAGCTTAGCGAAAGGAGGGATGAACACTGAAGCTTTCTTT CASSLAKGGMNTEAFF
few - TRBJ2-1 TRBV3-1 TGTGCCAGCACCCAAGACCGGAGCTCCTACAATGAGCAGTTCTTC CASTQDRSSYNEQFF
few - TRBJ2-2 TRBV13 TGTGCCAGCAGCTACGGGGACGTAAACACCGGGGAGCTGTTTTTT CASSYGDVNTGELFF
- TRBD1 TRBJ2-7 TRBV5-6 TGTGCCAGCAGATTTGACCGGGACAGCTACGAGCAGTACTTC CASRFDRDSYEQYF
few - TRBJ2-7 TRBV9 TGTGCCAGCAGCTCTCCAGAAACAGGTGGGGCCTACGAGCAGTACTTC CASSSPETGGAYEQYF
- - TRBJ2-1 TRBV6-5 TGTGCCAGCAGTTACGTCGGGAATGAGCAGTTCTTC CASSYVGNEQFF
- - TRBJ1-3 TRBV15 TGTGCCACCCGGAGGGGCCCCTACTCTGGAAACACCATATATTTT CATRRGPYSGNTIYF
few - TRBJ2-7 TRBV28 TGTGCCAGCAGTATCCAGAGGAACTACGAGCAGTACTTC CASSIQRNYEQYF
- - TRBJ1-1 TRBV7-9 TGTGCCAGCAGCTTAGCGGTGGGGGACACTGAAGCTTTCTTT CASSLAVGDTEAFF